The entry below gives a single T cell receptor beta chain sequence along with its context. Its recognized antigen is unknown. Within one base of it there is no much larger clone, and no base qualities were kept. The entry originates in a study of regulatory T cells in long-lasting Graves disease (TCRdb year 2021). With respect to the entire study: Persistent Graves' disease meant more than 5 years of antithyroid drug treatment with TSH receptor autoantibodies that stayed positive. In the clinical cohort, patients with persistent Graves' disease had used antithyroid drugs for an average of about 10.3 years. A total of some 33 samples were covered by TCR sequencing, comprising around 13 persistent and 20 or so newly diagnosed Graves' disease patients. Persistent Graves' disease patients were compared with newly diagnosed Graves' disease patients by peripheral blood TCR sequencing and RNA sequencing. The study was registered as a clinical trial and conducted in China.

General study outcomes and caveats: Only peripheral blood was studied, because thyroid tissue, the primary lesion, was inaccessible. Sequencing and analysis were limited to the TCR beta chain. Patients with persistent disease shared more public clonotypes (approximately 2,500) than newly diagnosed patients did (around 980). TRBV28, TRBJ1-2 and TRBJ2-5 were preferentially used in persistent disease, while TRBV20-1 and TRBJ2-1 were favored in newly diagnosed disease. Compared with newly diagnosed patients, patients with persistent Graves' disease had lower TCR Shannon entropy and fewer highly expanded clones, which suggests clonal expansion. The small sample size was acknowledged by the authors as a limitation that may reduce accuracy.

This specimen's time point label, interpreted: persistent/refractory GD, antithyroid drugs over 5 years with positive TRAb. For both TCR sequencing and RNA sequencing, RNA was extracted from PBMCs in TRIzol. Graves' disease was diagnosed according to American Thyroid Association guidelines. Patients for the study were recruited at an endocrinology department in Xi'an, China. Each patient gave 7.5 to 10 milliliters of peripheral blood, collected in an EDTA anticoagulant tube. PBMCs were isolated by Ficoll Paque Plus density gradient separation without further T cell sorting. An Agilent 2100 Bioanalyzer and agarose gel were used to assess RNA quality, and a NanoDrop 2000 was used to measure RNA concentration. The library was prepared using multiplex PCR. The sequencer was an Illumina HiSeq 4000. To build TCR beta libraries, CDR3 regions were amplified by Arm-PCR using iRepertoire HTBI primers. Before sequencing, the PCR products went through gel purification. Per the authors' processing: Gene usage analysis of CDR3 amino acid clonotypes used the 60 to 80 TRBV and more than 13 TRBJ segments found across samples. Filtered high-quality paired reads were merged into contigs using COPE and FqMerger. BLAST was used to align contigs to IMGT TRBV, TRBD and TRBJ reference genes, and CDR3 was defined according to IMGT. Any clonotype with a frequency above 0.1% was counted as a highly expanded clone. Repertoire diversity was measured by Shannon entropy, and V-J evenness by the Gini coefficient. Public clonotypes were defined as clonotypes shared by more than one individual. Using fastp trimming at Q25 and MiXCR clonotype assembly, TCRdb reanalyzed the public sequencing data and kept in-frame beta chains. Rows are combined by CDR3 protein, so each entry shows the most common genes and DNA. TCRdb, not the authors, supplied the V and J calls. The sample data list about 430,000 distinct CDR3 sequences, and 20% to 25% of these were observed just once. 14% of the sample is held by the ten biggest clonotypes.

Between the V and J ends, shortened by 4 bases and 0 bases respectively, the junction contains 12 bases. CDR1 and CDR2, per the germline V gene (reference sequence), are LNHDA and SQIVND. Reading from cysteine to phenylalanine, the CDR3 counts 15 amino acids. Just CDR3 DNA is preserved here, 45 bases in frame from base 1. This specimen was peripheral blood mononuclear cells (PBMCs), taken when the disease was refractory, from a patient treated with antithyroid drugs. The clonotype comes from a female donor with Graves disease. The chain employs TRBV19 and TRBJ1-1, with no confident D gene call. The DNA sequence follows: TGTGCCAGTAGTAAGGATCCCAGTCTGAACACTGAAGCTTTCTTT. Translation gives CASSKDPSLNTEAFF.